This TCR beta chain was captured by sequencing in a study of T cell clusters in autoimmune cytopenias. Points from the study as a whole: Functional roles of the in silico T cell clusters still await experimental validation. TRB repertoire shifts in secondary cytopenia and chronic lymphocytic leukemia mostly reflected lymphoma, not autoimmunity.

Roughly 38,000 genome equivalents of blood DNA were amplified for TRB. TRB was amplified by touch-down multiplex PCR, primer pools A and B combined. With the multiplex PCR reads reprocessed, TCRdb shows one record per CDR3 protein and no DNA. Its table records around 8,000 distinct CDR3 sequences. In terms of frequency, this clonotype is medium-sized. The target antigen is unknown. This TCR came from a human donor with an autoimmune cytopenia or autoimmune hepatitis (not recorded which). The sample taken for sequencing was peripheral blood.

CDR3 residues: CASTPGDLLLSGYTF. V usage is TRBV19 and J usage is TRBJ1-2; TCRdb's assignment of TRBD1 cannot be checked, as there is no DNA. Germline V gene data show CDR1 as LNHDA and CDR2 as SQIVND (reference sequence). The CDR3 totals 15 residues. The entire variable domain, with the rest obtained from reference TRBV19 and TRBJ1-2, is as follows: DGGITQSPKYLFRKEGQNVTLSCEQNLNHDAMYWYRQDPGQGLRLIYYSQIVNDFQKGDIAEGYSVSREKKESFPLTVTSAQKNPTAFYLCASTPGDLLLSGYTFGSGTRLTVV.